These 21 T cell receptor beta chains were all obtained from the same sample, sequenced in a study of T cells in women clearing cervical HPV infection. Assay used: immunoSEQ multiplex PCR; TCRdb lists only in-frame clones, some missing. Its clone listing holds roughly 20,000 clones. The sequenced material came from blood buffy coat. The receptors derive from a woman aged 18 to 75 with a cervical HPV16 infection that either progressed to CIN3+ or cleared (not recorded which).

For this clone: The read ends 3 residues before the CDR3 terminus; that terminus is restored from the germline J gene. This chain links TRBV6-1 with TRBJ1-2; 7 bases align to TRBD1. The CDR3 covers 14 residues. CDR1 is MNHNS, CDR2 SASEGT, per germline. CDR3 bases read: TGTGCCAGCAGTGTCCGACAGGGTACCTACGAC. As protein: CASSVRQGTYD. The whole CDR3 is CASSVRQGTYDYTF.

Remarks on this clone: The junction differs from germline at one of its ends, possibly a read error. This CDR3 is CASSPWSEGAATNEKLFF. Partial CDR3 DNA: TGCGCCAGCAGCCCCTGGAGTGAAGGGGCAGCAACTAATGAAAAG. The gene calls are TRBV4-2 and TRBJ2-2; D is possibly TRBD1 (5 bases). The read terminates 3 residues ahead of where the CDR3 ends, so the germline J gene completes it. Per the germline V gene, CDR1 is LGHNA and CDR2 is YNFKEQ. CDR3 size: 18 residues.

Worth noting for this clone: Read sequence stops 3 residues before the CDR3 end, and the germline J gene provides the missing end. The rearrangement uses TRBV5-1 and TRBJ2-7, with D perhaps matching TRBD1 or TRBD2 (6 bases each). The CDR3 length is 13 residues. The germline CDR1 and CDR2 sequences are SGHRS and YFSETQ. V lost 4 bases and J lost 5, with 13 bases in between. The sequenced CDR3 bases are TGCGCCAGCAGCGGCGGGACATTTGACGAG. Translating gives CASSGGTFDE. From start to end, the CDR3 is CASSGGTFDEQYF.

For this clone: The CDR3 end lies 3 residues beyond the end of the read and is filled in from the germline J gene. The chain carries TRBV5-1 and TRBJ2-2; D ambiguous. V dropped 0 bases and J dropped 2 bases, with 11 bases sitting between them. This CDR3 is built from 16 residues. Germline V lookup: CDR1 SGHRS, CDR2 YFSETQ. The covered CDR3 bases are TGCGCCAGCAGCTTGGGAACAGTCTCTAACACCGGGGAG. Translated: CASSLGTVSNTGE. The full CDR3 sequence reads CASSLGTVSNTGELFF.

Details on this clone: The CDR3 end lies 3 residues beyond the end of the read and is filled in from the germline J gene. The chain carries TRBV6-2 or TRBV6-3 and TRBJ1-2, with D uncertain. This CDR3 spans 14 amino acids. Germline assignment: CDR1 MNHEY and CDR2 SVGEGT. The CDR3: CASSYGLPTHDYTF. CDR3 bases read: TGTGCCAGCAGTTATGGACTACCCACCCATGAC.

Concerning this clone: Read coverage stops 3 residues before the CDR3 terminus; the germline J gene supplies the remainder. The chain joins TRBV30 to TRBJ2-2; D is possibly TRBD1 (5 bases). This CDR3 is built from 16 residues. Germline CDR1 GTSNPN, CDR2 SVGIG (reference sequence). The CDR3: CAWSVPGPDSNEKLFF. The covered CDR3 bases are TGTGCCTGGAGTGTACCTGGGCCAGACAGTAATGAAAAG.

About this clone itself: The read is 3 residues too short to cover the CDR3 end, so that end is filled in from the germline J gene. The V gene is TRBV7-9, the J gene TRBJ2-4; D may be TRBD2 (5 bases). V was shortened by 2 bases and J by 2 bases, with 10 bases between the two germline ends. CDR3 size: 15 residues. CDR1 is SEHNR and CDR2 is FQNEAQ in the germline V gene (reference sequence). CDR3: CASSLFRGTKNIQYF. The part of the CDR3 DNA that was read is TGTGCCAGCAGCTTATTTCGGGGAACCAAAAACATT.

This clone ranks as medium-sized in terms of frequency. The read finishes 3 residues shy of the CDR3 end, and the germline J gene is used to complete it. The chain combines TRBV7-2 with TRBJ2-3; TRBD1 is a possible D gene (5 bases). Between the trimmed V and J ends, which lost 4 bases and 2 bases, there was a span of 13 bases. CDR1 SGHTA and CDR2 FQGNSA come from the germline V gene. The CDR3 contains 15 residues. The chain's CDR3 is CASSYDDSITDTQYF. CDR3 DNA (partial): TGTGCCAGCAGCTATGATGACAGCATCACAGATACG. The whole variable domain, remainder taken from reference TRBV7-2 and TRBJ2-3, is GAGVSQSPSNKVTEKGKDVELRCDPISGHTALYWYRQSLGQGLEFLIYFQGNSAPDKSGLPSDRFSAERTGGSVSTLTIQRTQQEDSAVYLCASSYDDSITDTQYFGPGTRLTVL.

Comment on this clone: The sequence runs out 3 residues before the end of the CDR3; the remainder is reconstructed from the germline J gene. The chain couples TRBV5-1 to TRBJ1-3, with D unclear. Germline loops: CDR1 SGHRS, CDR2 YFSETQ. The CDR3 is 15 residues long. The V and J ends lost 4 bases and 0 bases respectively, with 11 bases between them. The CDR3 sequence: CASSKTQNSGNTIYF. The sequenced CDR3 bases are TGCGCCAGCAGCAAAACCCAGAACTCTGGAAACACC.

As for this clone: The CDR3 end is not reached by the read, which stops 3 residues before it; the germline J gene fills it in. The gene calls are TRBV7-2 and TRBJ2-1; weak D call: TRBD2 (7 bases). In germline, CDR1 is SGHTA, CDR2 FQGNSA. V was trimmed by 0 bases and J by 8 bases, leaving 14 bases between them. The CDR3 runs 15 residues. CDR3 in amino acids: CASSLARGGGDEQFF. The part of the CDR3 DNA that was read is TGTGCCAGCAGCTTAGCGCGGGGCGGGGGCGATGAG. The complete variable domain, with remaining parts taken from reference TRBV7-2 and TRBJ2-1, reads GAGVSQSPSNKVTEKGKDVELRCDPISGHTALYWYRQSLGQGLEFLIYFQGNSAPDKSGLPSDRFSAERTGGSVSTLTIQRTQQEDSAVYLCASSLARGGGDEQFFGPGTRLTVL.

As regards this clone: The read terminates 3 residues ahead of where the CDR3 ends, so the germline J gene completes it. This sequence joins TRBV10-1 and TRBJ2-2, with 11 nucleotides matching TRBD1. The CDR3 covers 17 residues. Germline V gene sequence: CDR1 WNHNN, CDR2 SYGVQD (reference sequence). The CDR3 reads CASFEDRGQVANEKLFF. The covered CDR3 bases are TGCGCCAGCTTCGAGGACAGGGGGCAGGTGGCTAATGAAAAG.

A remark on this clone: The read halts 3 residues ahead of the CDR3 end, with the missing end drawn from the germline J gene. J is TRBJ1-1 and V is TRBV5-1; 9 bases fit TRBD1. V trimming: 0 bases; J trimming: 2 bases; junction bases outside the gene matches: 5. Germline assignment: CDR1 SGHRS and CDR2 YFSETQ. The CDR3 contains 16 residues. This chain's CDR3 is CASSLGRTGANTEAFF. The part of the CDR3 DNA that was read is TGCGCCAGCAGCTTGGGTCGGACAGGGGCAAACACTGAA.

Incomplete CDR3 DNA: TGTGCCAGCTCTCTCACCCCGACAGTTCCCAATGAAAAG. It specifies CASSLTPTVPNEK. In full, the CDR3 is CASSLTPTVPNEKLFF. The gene calls are TRBV18 and TRBJ2-2, with D tentatively TRBD1 (5 bases). Read data end 3 residues before the CDR3 end; the end is taken from the germline J gene. The CDR3 covers 16 residues. Germline CDR1 is KGHSH and CDR2 is LQKENI.

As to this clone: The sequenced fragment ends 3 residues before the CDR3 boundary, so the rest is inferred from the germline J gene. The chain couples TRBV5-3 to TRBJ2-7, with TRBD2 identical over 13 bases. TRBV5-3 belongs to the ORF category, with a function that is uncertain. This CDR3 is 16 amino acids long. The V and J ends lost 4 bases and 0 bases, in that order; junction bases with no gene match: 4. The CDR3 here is CARSDRLAGGSYEQYF. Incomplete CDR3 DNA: TGTGCCAGAAGCGACAGACTAGCGGGGGGCTCCTACGAG.

The sequenced CDR3 bases are TGTGCCAGCAGTTTAGCGGCCAGGGAAATTTCTGAA. This sequence encodes CASSLAAREISE. The full CDR3 protein reads CASSLAAREISEAFF. The rearrangement uses TRBV12-3 or TRBV12-4 and TRBJ1-1; perhaps TRBD1 as D (5 bases). The read halts 3 residues ahead of the CDR3 end, with the missing end drawn from the germline J gene. The V end lost 0 bases, the J end lost 6 bases, and 14 bases lay between the germline ends. The CDR3 totals 15 residues.

The CDR3 loop reads CAWSRNTEAFF. The DNA read from the CDR3 is TGTGCCTGGAGTCGGAACACTGAA. The V and J genes are TRBV30 and TRBJ1-1; D is undetermined. The read stops 3 residues short of the end of the CDR3; the missing end is completed from the germline J gene. CDR1 GTSNPN and CDR2 SVGIG come from the germline V gene (reference sequence). Trimming stripped 2 bases from V and 1 base from J, with 2 bases between. The CDR3 length is 11 residues. Together with reference TRBV30 and TRBJ1-1, the CDR3 gives the full variable domain: SQTIHQWPATLVQPVGSPLSLECTVEGTSNPNLYWYRQAAGRGLQLLFYSVGIGQISSEVPQNLSASRPQDRQFILSSKKLLLSDSGFYLCAWSRNTEAFFGQGTRLTVV.

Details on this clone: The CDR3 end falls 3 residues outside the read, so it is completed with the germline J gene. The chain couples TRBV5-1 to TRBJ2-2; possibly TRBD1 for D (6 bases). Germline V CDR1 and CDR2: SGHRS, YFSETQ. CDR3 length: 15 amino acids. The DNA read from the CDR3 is TGCGCCAGCAGCTTGGCTTGGCAGGGGTATTCACCG. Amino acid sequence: CASSLAWQGYSP. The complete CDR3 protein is CASSLAWQGYSPLFF.

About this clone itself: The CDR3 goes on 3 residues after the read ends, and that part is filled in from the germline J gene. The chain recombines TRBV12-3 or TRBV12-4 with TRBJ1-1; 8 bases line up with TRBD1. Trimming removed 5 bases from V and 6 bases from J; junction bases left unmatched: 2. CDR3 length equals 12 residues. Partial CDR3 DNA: TGTGCCAGCAGTCTGGGACAGGCTGAA. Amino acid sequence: CASSLGQAE. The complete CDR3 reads CASSLGQAEAFF.

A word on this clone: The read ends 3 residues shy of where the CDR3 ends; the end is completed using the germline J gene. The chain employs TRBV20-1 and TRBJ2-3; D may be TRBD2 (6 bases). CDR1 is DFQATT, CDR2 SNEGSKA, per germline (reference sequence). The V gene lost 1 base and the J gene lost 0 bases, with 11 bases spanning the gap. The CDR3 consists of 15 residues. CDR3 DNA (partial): TGCAGTGCTAGAGCCCCTAGCGAAAGCACAGATACG. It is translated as CSARAPSESTDT. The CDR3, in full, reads CSARAPSESTDTQYF.

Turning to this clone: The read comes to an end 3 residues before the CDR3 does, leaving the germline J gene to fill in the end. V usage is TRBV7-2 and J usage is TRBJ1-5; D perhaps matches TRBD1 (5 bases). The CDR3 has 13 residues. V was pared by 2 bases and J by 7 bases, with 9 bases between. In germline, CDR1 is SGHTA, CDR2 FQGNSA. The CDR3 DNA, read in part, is TGTGCCAGCAGCTTATCTCGGGGGCAGCCC. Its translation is CASSLSRGQP. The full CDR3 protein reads CASSLSRGQPQHF.

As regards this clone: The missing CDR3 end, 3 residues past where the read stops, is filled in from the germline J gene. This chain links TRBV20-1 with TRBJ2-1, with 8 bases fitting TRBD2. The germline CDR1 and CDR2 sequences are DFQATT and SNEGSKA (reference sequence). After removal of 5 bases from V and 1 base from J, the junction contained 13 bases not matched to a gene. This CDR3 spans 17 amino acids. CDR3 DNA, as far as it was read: TGCAGTGCTCGCCGGTCGAGCGGGGGCCCTTCCTACAATGAG. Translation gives CSARRSSGGPSYNE. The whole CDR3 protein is CSARRSSGGPSYNEQFF.